This T cell receptor (beta chain) was captured by sequencing in a study of synovial regulatory T cells in juvenile arthritis. Study observations and caveats: Blood Treg cells that were inflammation-associated showed lower TCR diversity than other blood Treg cells.

The length of the CDR3 is 15 residues. DNA was not recorded. CDR1 and CDR2 (germline): SGHDN, FVKESK. TCRdb's copy holds only in-frame clones and misses some; the assay was immunoSEQ multiplex PCR. The sample's table shows over 7,500 clones. Median age approximately 10 years (about 2.2-22.9); median disease duration about seven years (0.2-19.1). Concerning this clone itself: What it binds is not known.

The sequenced material came from Treg cells from blood. Subset reported: HLA-DR+ inflammation-associated blood Treg cells. This TCR came from a donor aged 2-29 years with juvenile idiopathic arthritis. J is TRBJ2-3 and V is TRBV14; without DNA, the TCRdb call of TRBD2 cannot be checked. The chain's CDR3 is CASSEGTSSTDTQYF.